This T cell receptor beta chain was profiled in a study of graft-versus-host responses after intestinal transplantation (dated by TCRdb to 2020 to 2023). A note on the overall study: Recipients received multivisceral, liver-intestinal, or isolated intestinal transplants. Every recipient was given anti-thymocyte globulin induction, followed by around three years of maintenance tacrolimus and steroids. The cohort enrolled about two dozen intestinal transplant recipients including one retransplant, and 3 patients lacking pretransplant specimens were excluded. A peak of at least 4% donor T cells among recipient peripheral blood mononuclear cells was the definition used for donor T cell macrochimerism. Rather than being sequenced by the commercial service, samples from a few later patients were sequenced in-house on an Illumina MiSeq and processed with MiXCR. After intestinal transplantation, graft-versus-host and host-versus-graft alloreactive T cell clones in the graft, circulation and bone marrow were tracked using bulk TCR-beta CDR3 sequencing. Alloreactive clones were identified by sequencing pre-transplant mixed lymphocyte reaction products and comparing these products with unstimulated pre-transplant donor and recipient T cells. Study-level results and caveats: In patients with donor T cell macrochimerism, the allografts had high GvH to HvG T cell clonal ratios. GvH clones were found in recipient bone marrow, and some of the GvH clones appeared earlier in ileal mucosa or blood, which is consistent with an intestinal mucosal origin. Conclusions were limited by the relatively low number and heterogeneity of intestinal transplant patients. Peak levels of circulating GvH clones were associated with declines in HvG clones early after transplant.

A word on this clone: This clone's antigen is unknown. Base qualities are not recorded, but no much larger clone differs from it by a single base.

In light of the paper, this sample's time point label describes: cells obtained before transplantation from donor or recipient. CD3+CD4+ and CD3+CD8+ populations were FACS-sorted from unstimulated pre-transplant donor and recipient cells taken from spleen or lymph nodes. The V end gives up 3 bases and the J end 3 bases, leaving 9 bases in the junction not matched to a gene. Counted from cysteine to phenylalanine, this CDR3 has 16 amino acids. This entry keeps only the CDR3 DNA: 48 bases, framed from base 1. The germline V gene (reference sequence) gives CDR1 as GTSNPN and CDR2 as SVGIG. Libraries came from the immunoSEQ multiplex PCR assay. For most patients, genomic DNA was isolated using the Qiagen DNeasy Blood and Tissue Kit and was shipped frozen to Adaptive Biotechnologies for TCR sequencing. Adaptive Biotechnologies carried out high-throughput TCR-beta CDR3 sequencing of genomic DNA for most patients. The study's own analysis went as follows. TCR sequencing data for roughly 20 patients were retrieved from Adaptive's ImmunoSEQ software; three other patients were processed with MiXCR and VDJtools. CD4 versus CD8 sorting errors were corrected by removing sequences found in both subsets at a frequency ratio below 5:1. Because the origin of CDR3 nucleotide sequences shared between donor and recipient could not be assigned, those sequences were removed. To be classed as alloreactive, a clone needed at least 2-fold expansion over unstimulated cells and a minimum CFSE-low frequency of 0.002% (template counts) or 0.001% (read counts). Clones were considered mappable if detected in sequenced pre-transplant spleen, lymph node, or MLR CFSE-low populations of the donor or recipient. Cumulative frequency of alloreactive clones was calculated as a percentage of all sequences weighted by copy number. As stored in TCRdb, this immuneACCESS dataset retains in-frame rearrangements with V and J assigned. A fraction of the clones does not appear; measured against another copy, unresolved V genes explain less than half of the discrepancy, and the remainder lacks a known reason. The V and J calls and the clone size are those of that table, but D and trimming were determined from the DNA. This sample gives roughly 110,000 clones in total; approximately 93% of them show up just once. Of the sample, 1% to 1.5% falls within the top ten clones.

The chain was built from TRBV30 and TRBJ1-4, and 8 bases in between align with TRBD1. The specimen was unstimulated CD8+ T cells sorted from spleen or lymph node cells, collected before transplant. The sequence was collected from a human donor who was the organ donor for an intestinal transplant. At the DNA level, the sequence is TGTGCCTGGAGCGACGGACAGGGAGGACCTAATGAAAAACTGTTTTTT. Translated, this is CAWSDGQGGPNEKLFF.